These 21 T cell receptor beta chains originate from one sample sequenced in a study of T cell repertoires in cytomegalovirus infection. Each CDR3 protein is one row after TCRdb ran MiXCR on the reads. Among about 920,000 distinct CDR3 sequences listed, approximately 31% were seen once. These receptors have no known antigen. The source was cultured CD8+ T cells from PBMCs, collected from culture after CMV antigen stimulation. The source of these receptors is a human donor in good health (CMV status not recorded). Some clones in this sample may be carry-over from other donors' samples.

The chain is built from TRBV7-9 and TRBJ2-2; tentative D call: TRBD1 (6 bases). The CDR3 has 17 residues. The V gene lost 6 bases and the J gene lost 2 bases, with 19 bases spanning the gap. Germline CDR1 and CDR2: SEHNR and FQNEAQ (reference sequence). The chain's CDR3 is CASSFPNEDRNTGELFF. In DNA, the CDR3 is TGTGCCAGCAGTTTTCCCAACGAGGACAGAAACACCGGGGAGCTGTTTTTT.

Comments on this clonotype: The junction and the germline gene differ at one end; a read error may be behind it. The chain combines TRBV7-6 with TRBJ2-5, with 7 positions matching TRBD1. The CDR3 covers 15 residues. Germline assignment: CDR1 SGHVS and CDR2 FNYEAQ. The CDR3: CASSLYLQGQETQYF. Written as DNA, the CDR3 is TGTGCTAGCAGCCTATACCTACAGGGGCAAGAGACCCAGTACTTC.

This clonotype was seen more than once but under ten times. This chain connects TRBV6-5 to TRBJ1-5; 8 nucleotides match TRBD1. Germline V gene data show CDR1 as MNHEY and CDR2 as SVGAGI. This CDR3 has 14 amino acids. The V and J ends lost 6 bases and 6 bases, in that order; junction bases with no gene match: 7. The CDR3 loop is CASRIGQGGQPQHF. The CDR3 nucleotides read TGTGCCAGCAGGATAGGACAGGGAGGTCAGCCCCAGCATTTT.

The rearrangement joins TRBV6-6 to TRBJ1-5, with 10 positions matching TRBD1. V shed 6 bases and J 1 base; nucleotides not matched to a gene: 9. The germline V gene has CDR1 MNHNY and CDR2 SVGAGI (reference sequence). The CDR3 loop spans 17 amino acids. CDR3 residues: CASRPRGQGGSNQPQHF. CDR3 nucleotide sequence: TGTGCCAGCAGGCCTAGAGGACAGGGGGGAAGCAATCAGCCCCAGCATTTT.

This clonotype was seen a handful of times. V usage is TRBV27 and J usage is TRBJ1-2; 8 bases map to TRBD1. The CDR3 length is 15 residues. Unmatched junction bases numbered 10, after V lost 3 bases and J lost 7 bases. CDR1 is MNHEY and CDR2 is SMNVEV in the germline V gene (reference sequence). CDR3 amino acids: CASSFTQGALFGYTF. The CDR3 DNA reads as TGTGCCAGCAGTTTTACGCAGGGGGCGCTTTTTGGCTACACCTTC.

The rearrangement links TRBV6-2 or TRBV6-3 to TRBJ2-2; TRBD2 agrees at 7 bases. Germline CDR1 MNHEY, CDR2 SVGEGT. Trimming took 6 bases from V and 7 from J; bases not matched to a gene: 17. The CDR3 extends over 17 amino acids. This CDR3 is CASSPFPGGISGGELFF. DNA of the CDR3: TGTGCCAGCAGCCCGTTTCCGGGGGGAATTTCTGGCGGGGAGCTGTTTTTT.

The chain uses TRBV5-1 and TRBJ2-7, with 7 bases lining up with TRBD2. CDR1 is SGHRS, CDR2 YFSETQ, per germline. This CDR3 region has 16 residues. Unmatched junction bases numbered 9, after V lost 0 bases and J lost 3 bases. CDR3 coding DNA: TGCGCCAGCAGCTTGGGGCGGCGGGGGATAAACTACGAGCAGTACTTC. It codes for CASSLGRRGINYEQYF.

This clonotype has more than one count but fewer than ten. This rearrangement joins TRBV12-3 or TRBV12-4 to TRBJ2-2; D ambiguous. This CDR3 has 13 amino acids. V gave up 2 bases and J gave up 8 bases, with 9 bases separating them. Here the CDR3 reads CASSLWLGGELFF. As DNA, the CDR3 is TGTGCCAGCAGTTTATGGCTTGGGGGGGAGCTGTTTTTT.

This clonotype occurred many times. J is TRBJ2-1 and V is TRBV7-8; TRBD1 matches 7 bases. The germline V gene encodes CDR1 SGHVS and CDR2 FQNEAQ. The trim removed 5 bases at V and 0 bases at J, leaving 7 bases unmatched. The CDR3 contains 16 residues. CDR3 coding DNA: TGTGCCAGCAGCCGGACAGGCCCAAGCTCCTACAATGAGCAGTTCTTC. Translating it yields CASSRTGPSSYNEQFF.

The chain employs TRBV5-1 and TRBJ2-3; either TRBD1 or TRBD2 may supply D (5 bases each). The CDR3 contains 18 residues. Trimming removed 4 bases at V and 4 bases at J, with 25 bases between. CDR1 and CDR2 from the germline V gene are SGHRS and YFSETQ. The CDR3: CASSPPGPGSDVADTQYF. The CDR3 nucleotides are TGCGCCAGCAGCCCTCCGGGGCCAGGGAGCGATGTCGCAGATACGCAGTATTTT.

The sample holds a few counts of this clonotype. This rearrangement joins TRBV7-8 to TRBJ1-1, with 8 bases lining up with TRBD1. The CDR3 totals 14 residues. J was trimmed by 5 bases and V by 6 bases; bases with no gene match: 8. The germline V gene encodes CDR1 SGHVS and CDR2 FQNEAQ. The CDR3 reads CASSQGAYWTEAFF. In DNA form, the CDR3 reads TGTGCCAGCAGTCAGGGGGCGTATTGGACTGAAGCTTTCTTT. Together with reference TRBV7-8 and TRBJ1-1, the CDR3 gives the full variable domain: GAGVSQSPRYKVAKRGQDVALRCDPISGHVSLFWYQQALGQGPEFLTYFQNEAQLDKSGLPSDRFFAERPEGSVSTLKIQRTQQEDSAVYLCASSQGAYWTEAFFGQGTRLTVV.

The chain is built from TRBV10-3 and TRBJ1-2; D remains ambiguous. The CDR3 runs 14 residues. V was shortened by 2 bases and J by 0 bases, with 7 bases between the two germline ends. CDR1 is ENHRY, CDR2 SYGVKD, per germline. The CDR3 reads CAISEPQANYGYTF. The DNA of the CDR3 is TGTGCCATCAGTGAGCCCCAGGCTAACTATGGCTACACCTTC.

The rearrangement uses TRBV6-8 and TRBJ2-5, with a weak D call TRBD2 (6 bases). This CDR3 spans 14 amino acids. Germline V gene data show CDR1 as MNHGY and CDR2 as SAAAGT. With 4 bases removed from V and 5 bases from J, the gap between germline ends came to 14 bases. The CDR3 DNA follows: TGTGCCAGCAGTTCACTCCCGGGGAGGGAGACCCAGTACTTC. Translation gives CASSSLPGRETQYF.

The V gene is TRBV4-1, the J gene TRBJ2-2, with 12 positions matching TRBD2. The junction had 9 bases not matched to a gene; V was cut back by 2 bases and J by 8 bases. Germline V gives CDR1 MGHRA, CDR2 YSYEKL. This CDR3 contains 17 residues. CDR3 loop: CASSQRPSGGAVGELFF. The CDR3 nucleotides read TGCGCCAGCAGCCAACGGCCTAGCGGGGGGGCGGTAGGGGAGCTGTTTTTT.

The table lists this clonotype with a few counts. The rearrangement uses TRBV13 and TRBJ1-6; D is uncertain. Germline-derived CDR1 and CDR2 are PRHDT and FYEKMQ (reference sequence). Between the trimmed V and J ends, which lost 4 bases and 4 bases, there was a span of 8 bases. This CDR3 is built from 14 residues. The CDR3 bases are TGTGCCAGCAGCTCCTTGGAATATAATTCACCCCTCCACTTT. Protein: CASSSLEYNSPLHF. Combining the CDR3 with reference TRBV13 and TRBJ1-6 gives the whole variable domain AAGVIQSPRHLIKEKRETATLKCYPIPRHDTVYWYQQGPGQDPQFLISFYEKMQSDKGSIPDRFSAQQFSDYHSELNMSSLELGDSALYFCASSSLEYNSPLHFGNGTRLTVT.

The chain uses TRBV7-4 and TRBJ2-2, with TRBD1 matching over 8 bases. The CDR3 covers 16 residues. Germline CDR1 and CDR2: SGHVT and SQSDAQ. V gave up 8 bases and J gave up 10 bases; unmatched junction bases: 18. The CDR3 region is CASGLRGQGYREELFF. The CDR3 nucleotides read TGTGCCAGCGGCCTCCGCGGACAGGGATACCGCGAGGAGCTGTTTTTT. The full variable domain, its missing parts supplied by reference TRBV7-4 and TRBJ2-2, is GAGVSQSPRYKVAKRGRDVALRCDSISGHVTLYWYRQTLGQGSEVLTYSQSDAQRDKSGRPSGRFSAERPERSVSTLKIQRTEQGDSAVYLCASGLRGQGYREELFFGEGSRLTVL.

CDR3 sequence: CATSGSGSNQPQHF. CDR3 DNA sequence: TGTGCCACCAGTGGGTCAGGGTCCAATCAGCCCCAGCATTTT. The genes are TRBV24-1 and TRBJ1-5; D may be TRBD1 (5 bases). The V and J ends lost 5 bases and 3 bases respectively, with 10 bases between them. CDR1 and CDR2 from the germline V gene are KGHDR and SFDVKD. The CDR3 contains 14 residues.

The CDR3 protein is CASSLRDDNSPLHF. Written as DNA, the CDR3 is TGTGCCAGCAGCCTCCGGGACGATAATTCACCCCTCCACTTT. V gene TRBV7-9 combines with J gene TRBJ1-6, with D perhaps matching TRBD1 (5 bases). The CDR3 runs 14 residues. Germline V gene data show CDR1 as SEHNR and CDR2 as FQNEAQ (reference sequence). V was trimmed by 5 bases and J by 5 bases, leaving 10 bases between them. The full variable domain, completed using reference TRBV7-9 and TRBJ1-6, is DTGVSQNPRHKITKRGQNVTFRCDPISEHNRLYWYRQTLGQGPEFLTYFQNEAQLEKSRLLSDRFSAERPKGSFSTLEIQRTEQGDSAMYLCASSLRDDNSPLHFGNGTRLTVT.

The chain employs TRBV27 and TRBJ2-5, with 7 bases identical to TRBD1. This CDR3 has 13 amino acids. Germline CDR1 reads MNHEY; CDR2 reads SMNVEV (reference sequence). The J segment lost 4 bases and the V segment lost 8 bases, leaving 7 bases of the junction unmatched. The CDR3 DNA is TGTGCCAGCGTTGGTGGGACAGTAGAGACCCAGTACTTC. It is translated as CASVGGTVETQYF.

The chain joins TRBV13 to TRBJ1-6; a possible D gene is TRBD1 (5 bases). Germline CDR1 reads PRHDT; CDR2 reads FYEKMQ (reference sequence). This CDR3 comprises 16 residues. V was shortened by 0 bases and J by 7 bases, with 13 bases between the two germline ends. CDR3 DNA: TGTGCCAGCAGCTTAGGCCTACTTCAGGGAAATTCACCCCTCCACTTT. It yields the protein CASSLGLLQGNSPLHF. The full variable domain, rest sourced from reference TRBV13 and TRBJ1-6, is AAGVIQSPRHLIKEKRETATLKCYPIPRHDTVYWYQQGPGQDPQFLISFYEKMQSDKGSIPDRFSAQQFSDYHSELNMSSLELGDSALYFCASSLGLLQGNSPLHFGNGTRLTVT.

The chain recombines TRBV27 with TRBJ1-6; D ambiguous. Germline lookup yields CDR1 MNHEY and CDR2 SMNVEV (reference sequence). This CDR3 spans 14 amino acids. Trimming left V 6 bases short and J 1 base short, with 7 bases between. The CDR3 nucleotides read TGTGCCAGCAGCCGCGGTTCCTATAATTCACCCCTCCACTTT. Translating it yields CASSRGSYNSPLHF.